This section outlines one TCR beta chain sequence together with its context. Generated by immunoSEQ multiplex PCR, the TCRdb table keeps only in-frame clones and is missing some. The sample shows approximately 21,000 clones, approximately 86% of them seen only once. This specimen comes from a study of blood T cell repertoires in COVID-19. CDR1 is KGHSH, CDR2 LQKENI, per germline. V shed 3 bases and J 5 bases; nucleotides not matched to a gene: 12. The length of the CDR3 is 17 residues. The sequence was collected from a human donor with acute or convalescent COVID-19. The donor label of this sample is uncertain. The sample consisted of peripheral blood. The chain combines TRBV18 with TRBJ2-5; 10 bases are shared with TRBD2. CDR3 DNA sequence: TGTGCCAGCTCACCCCCCTCAGCGGGAGGGGGCGTGGAGACCCAGTACTTC. It codes for CASSPPSAGGGVETQYF.